The 8 T cell receptor beta chains presented below share a single source sample, sequenced in a study of blood T cell repertoires in COVID-19. The assay was immunoSEQ multiplex PCR, and TCRdb's table has in-frame clones only and misses some. The table shows around 130,000 clones, with 85% occurring only once. Input material: peripheral blood. These receptors were obtained from a man aged 55-75 years with acute or convalescent COVID-19.

This chain joins TRBV19 and TRBJ1-6; the match to TRBD1 covers 9 bases. Germline CDR1 is LNHDA and CDR2 is SQIVND (reference sequence). The CDR3 is made up of 17 amino acids. The ends lost 3 bases at V and 16 bases at J; junction bases unmatched: 19. As DNA, the CDR3 is TGTGCCAGTAGTATTCACTCCGGGACAGGGATCCCAGGCGGGCTCCACTTT. Residues: CASSIHSGTGIPGGLHF.

This chain joins TRBV7-2 and TRBJ2-5; possibly TRBD1 for D (6 bases). This CDR3 spans 15 amino acids. V was pared by 4 bases and J by 5 bases, with 17 bases between. Germline V gene lookup returns CDR1 SGHTA and CDR2 FQGNSA. CDR3: CASSSLPGVVETQYF. CDR3 DNA: TGTGCCAGCAGCTCGTTACCAGGGGTGGTGGAGACCCAGTACTTC.

The table lists this clone with a count of one. The V gene is TRBV23-1, the J gene TRBJ1-5; perhaps TRBD1 as D (6 bases). TRBV23-1 is an ORF for which the function is uncertain. The germline V and J ends were trimmed by 6 bases and 9 bases, with 15 bases remaining between them. The CDR3 has 13 residues. The CDR3 loop reads CASSPEGGRPQHF. The CDR3 DNA reads as TGCGCCAGCAGCCCCGAAGGGGGACGGCCCCAGCATTTT.

The V gene is TRBV7-3, the J gene TRBJ2-1; possibly TRBD1 for D (6 bases). CDR1 is SGHTA and CDR2 is FQGTGA in the germline V gene. The CDR3 runs 15 residues. V was shortened by 4 bases and J by 6 bases, with 16 bases between the two germline ends. The CDR3 coding sequence is TGTGCCAGCAGCTCCGGACAGCGGCCGACCAATGAGCAGTTCTTC. Its translation is CASSSGQRPTNEQFF.

The chain links TRBV19 to TRBJ2-7; possibly TRBD1 for D (6 bases). CDR3 length: 15 amino acids. Trimming took 6 bases from V and 4 from J, leaving 19 bases between them. CDR1 LNHDA and CDR2 SQIVND come from the germline V gene (reference sequence). The CDR3 loop reads CASRPTGQGPYEQYF. For the CDR3, the DNA is TGTGCCAGTAGACCTACGGGACAAGGCCCTTACGAGCAGTACTTC.

The rearrangement joins TRBV6-1 to TRBJ1-4; D not resolved. Germline CDR1 MNHNS, CDR2 SASEGT. V gave up 1 base and J gave up 0 bases, with 9 bases separating them. This CDR3 comprises 16 residues. CDR3 DNA sequence: TGTGCCAGCAGTGAAGGGGCATTGGCAACTAATGAAAAACTGTTTTTT. Protein product: CASSEGALATNEKLFF.

This CDR3 reads CASSLIPGQGDYGYTF. In nucleotides, the CDR3 is TGTGCCAGCAGTTTGATCCCCGGACAGGGTGACTATGGCTACACCTTC. This chain joins TRBV6-2 or TRBV6-3 and TRBJ1-2; 8 nucleotides align to TRBD1. Germline CDR1 and CDR2: MNHEY and SVGEGT. The CDR3 is 16 residues long. Germline trimming cut 4 bases from V and 3 bases from J; bases unmatched to any gene: 10.

The chain recombines TRBV6-5 with TRBJ1-1, with D uncertain. CDR3 length: 15 amino acids. V was clipped by 4 bases and J by 0 bases, with 12 bases between them. CDR1 is MNHEY and CDR2 is SVGAGI in the germline V gene. DNA for the CDR3: TGTGCCAGCAGTTCTACTGAAGATATGAACACTGAAGCTTTCTTT. This gives the protein CASSSTEDMNTEAFF.